The clone carrying this TCR beta chain was picked up many times. One entry per CDR3 protein results from TCRdb running MiXCR on the RT-PCR reads. The sample has more than 550,000 distinct CDR3 sequences; 14% are singletons. Germline CDR1 SQVTM, CDR2 ANQGSEA. There are 13 residues in the CDR3. Trimming shortened V by 6 bases and J by 5 bases, and 14 bases separated the two germline ends. The receptor was isolated from a female donor in good health, serving as a healthy control. The genes are TRBV29-1 and TRBJ2-4; D remains ambiguous. Sequencing was done on a sample of memory CD4+ T cells from blood. In DNA, the CDR3 is TGCAGCGTCGAGCACATAAACGAAAACATTCAGTACTTC. It specifies CSVEHINENIQYF. Together with reference TRBV29-1 and TRBJ2-4, the CDR3 gives the full variable domain: SAVISQKPSRDICQRGTSLTIQCQVDSQVTMMFWYRQQPGQSLTLIATANQGSEATYESGFVIDKFPISRPNLTFSTLTVSNMSPEDSSIYLCSVEHINENIQYFGAGTRLSVL.